The 15 T cell receptor beta chains given below trace back to one sample, sequenced in a study of blood T cells in healthy people across ages (dated by TCRdb to 2014 to 2015). Preparation of the library involved 5' RACE. The instrument given in TCRdb is Illumina HiSeq 2500. A second roughly 6 to 11 cycle PCR used a sample-barcoded 5' primer and a J-beta primer mix. Clones were called with MiXCR by TCRdb after fastp trimmed the public reads at Q25, and only in-frame beta chains were retained. Every distinct CDR3 protein forms one entry, paired with its most common genes and DNA. Counted in this sample were roughly 1,300,000 distinct CDR3 sequences; 59% of them appeared once. Over 5.5% of the sample lies in the top ten. Sequenced input: blood. The receptors were gathered from a man aged 18 to 30 in good health.

This chain joins TRBV4-1 and TRBJ2-5; 12 nucleotides line up with TRBD2. The germline CDR1 and CDR2 sequences are MGHRA and YSYEKL. The ends lost 1 base at V and 1 base at J; junction bases unmatched: 4. This CDR3 is 17 amino acids long. The CDR3 DNA is TGCGCCAGCAGCCAAGTGCTAGCGGGGGGGCCCCAAGAGACCCAGTACTTC. Its protein product is CASSQVLAGGPQETQYF.

In this sample, this clonotype turned up once. V gene TRBV24-1 combines with J gene TRBJ1-5; TRBD1 matches at 7 bases. CDR3 length: 17 residues. Germline CDR1 is KGHDR and CDR2 is SFDVKD. The trim removed 0 bases at V and 3 bases at J, leaving 7 bases unmatched. CDR3 bases: TGTGCCACCAGTGATTTGTGGGGGACAGCCACCAATCAGCCCCAGCATTTT. It is translated as CATSDLWGTATNQPQHF.

In this sample, this clonotype turned up once. The junction shows a germline mismatch at one end, possibly a read error. The V call is TRBV27, the J call TRBJ2-1; D uncertain. The CDR3 totals 16 residues. The germline gives CDR1 MNHEY, CDR2 SMNVEV (reference sequence). For the CDR3, the DNA is TGTGCCAGCAGTTTATACGGGCTCAGCTCCTACAATGAGCGGTTCTTC. It encodes CASSLYGLSSYNERFF.

The rearrangement uses TRBV30 and TRBJ1-4, with D tentatively TRBD1 (5 bases). The CDR3 spans 13 residues. The germline CDR1 and CDR2 sequences are GTSNPN and SVGIG (reference sequence). V lost 8 bases to trimming and J lost 0 bases, with 10 bases between them. CDR3 DNA: TGTGCCGGACGACAGACAACTAATGAAAAACTGTTTTTT. It translates to CAGRQTTNEKLFF.

This clonotype was detected only once. The junction does not match germline at one end; this may be a read error. The chain couples TRBV4-1 to TRBJ2-1; a possible D gene is TRBD2 (7 bases). There are 16 residues in the CDR3. Germline loops: CDR1 MGHRA, CDR2 YSYEKL. The CDR3 DNA reads TGCGCCAACAGCCCTCGGACAGCGGGATACTACAATGAGCAGTTCTTC. It translates to CANSPRTAGYYNEQFF.

The chain is built from TRBV21-1 and TRBJ2-4; the tabulated D call, TRBD1, remains unverified against the DNA. The J call may be wrong; the DNA end is better matched by TRBJ2-7. TRBV21-1 constitutes a pseudogene. The length of the CDR3 is 12 residues. The CDR3 nucleotides read TGTGCCAAACGCCCCCAAAGCTACGAGCAGTACTTC. Translation gives CAKRPQSYEQYF.

V gene TRBV4-3 combines with J gene TRBJ2-7; 8 bases are a match to TRBD1. The CDR3 has 18 residues. V shed 0 bases, J shed 5 bases, and the junction held 15 bases outside the gene matches. The germline V gene has CDR1 LGHNA and CDR2 YSLEER. CDR3 coding DNA: TGCGCCAGCAGCCAAGAGAGGACAGGGTGGATTTCCTTTGACGAGCAGTACTTC. As protein: CASSQERTGWISFDEQYF.

V gene TRBV6-5 combines with J gene TRBJ2-6; D is possibly TRBD1 or TRBD2 (5 bases each). V lost 0 bases, J lost 4 bases, and 13 bases lay in between. The germline CDR1 and CDR2 sequences are MNHEY and SVGAGI. The CDR3 covers 17 residues. For the CDR3, the DNA is TGTGCCAGCAGTTACTCGACGGGGACGGGGGGGGCCAACGTCCTGACTTTC. This codes for CASSYSTGTGGANVLTF.

This chain links TRBV29-1 with TRBJ2-7; D unclear. The germline V gene has CDR1 SQVTM and CDR2 ANQGSEA. CDR3 length equals 12 residues. V was pared by 5 bases and J by 0 bases, with 8 bases between. In DNA, the CDR3 is TGCAGCGTTCGCGGTCCCTCCTACGAGCAGTACTTC. Amino acid sequence: CSVRGPSYEQYF.

This clonotype showed up just a few times. This chain uses TRBV29-1 with TRBJ2-5; 7 nucleotides align to TRBD1. Trimming cost V 4 bases and J 9 bases; bases outside gene matches: 14. Germline CDR1 is SQVTM and CDR2 is ANQGSEA. This CDR3 contains 14 residues. The CDR3 sequence: CSVGHTAGTDAQYF. The CDR3 nucleotides read TGCAGCGTTGGCCATACGGCCGGGACAGACGCCCAGTACTTC.

This clonotype was observed a single time. The V call is TRBV4-1, the J call TRBJ2-7; 9 bases are shared with TRBD2. The trim removed 1 base at V and 2 bases at J, leaving 9 bases unmatched. Germline assignment: CDR1 MGHRA and CDR2 YSYEKL. The CDR3 covers 17 residues. The CDR3 nucleotides read TGCGCCAGCAGCCAAGGTAGCGGGGGACCCGCAACCTACGAGCAGTACTTC. Translated, it gives CASSQGSGGPATYEQYF.

This clonotype has only a few counts. The J gene is TRBJ2-1, the V gene TRBV5-1, with D possibly being TRBD2 (5 bases). Germline-derived CDR1 and CDR2 are SGHRS and YFSETQ. The CDR3 is 16 amino acids. V was shortened by 7 bases and J by 0 bases, with 17 bases between the two germline ends. DNA for the CDR3: TGCGCCAGCCGATCAGAGGGCGCGAGCTCCTACAATGAGCAGTTCTTC. Amino acid sequence: CASRSEGASSYNEQFF.

V usage is TRBV2 and J usage is TRBJ2-7; 11 nucleotides match TRBD2. J gave up 5 bases and V 5 bases, and 5 bases lay outside the gene matches. This CDR3 is 14 amino acids long. Germline V gives CDR1 SNHLY, CDR2 FYNNEI. The CDR3 reads CASSYLTSGDEQYF. CDR3 DNA: TGTGCCAGCAGTTACCTGACTAGCGGGGACGAGCAGTACTTC. The full variable domain, with the rest looked up from reference TRBV2 and TRBJ2-7, is EPEVTQTPSHQVTQMGQEVILRCVPISNHLYFYWYRQILGQKVEFLVSFYNNEISEKSEIFDDQFSVERPDGSNFTLKIRSTKLEDSAMYFCASSYLTSGDEQYFGPGTRLTVT.

The V call is TRBV29-1, the J call TRBJ2-1, with TRBD2 matching over 15 bases. Per germline, CDR1 SQVTM and CDR2 ANQGSEA. The CDR3 is 17 residues long. The V and J ends lost 6 bases and 7 bases, in that order; junction bases with no gene match: 13. The chain's CDR3 is CSVDGLAGGPMPNEQFF. The CDR3 bases are TGCAGCGTCGACGGACTAGCGGGGGGGCCTATGCCTAATGAGCAGTTCTTC.

The chain employs TRBV12-3 or TRBV12-4 and TRBJ2-1; the match to TRBD2 covers 7 bases. The J segment lost 13 bases and the V segment lost 2 bases, leaving 17 bases of the junction unmatched. The CDR3 is made up of 16 amino acids. CDR3 region: CASSLMGGGGDKGQFF. The CDR3 nucleotides are TGTGCCAGCAGTTTAATGGGCGGGGGAGGAGATAAAGGTCAGTTCTTC.